Sequencing of this T cell receptor beta chain was carried out in a study of cytomegalovirus exposure and HLA in healthy donors. The PCR used 60 Vbeta and 13 Jbeta primers. Measured with immunoSEQ multiplex PCR; TCRdb has only the in-frame clones, and not every one. Found here are around 51,000 clones; the top ten clones hold approximately 26%. The CDR3 has 15 amino acids. Germline V CDR1 and CDR2: SGHTA, FQGNSA. The V gene end was trimmed by 3 bases and the J gene end by 8 bases; junction bases not matched to a gene: 8. In regard to this clone: Its antigen is currently unknown.

Broader study findings: Sequencing likely caused a cluster of highly shared sequence variants.

The TCR was taken from a man aged 40-49 years in good health and CMV-seropositive. The sequencing input was PBMCs. The chain carries TRBV7-2 and TRBJ1-2; 11 bases align to TRBD1. The CDR3 DNA reads as TGTGCCAGCAGCTTGGCTAGGGACAGGGGGACGGGCTACACCTTC. It yields the protein CASSLARDRGTGYTF.